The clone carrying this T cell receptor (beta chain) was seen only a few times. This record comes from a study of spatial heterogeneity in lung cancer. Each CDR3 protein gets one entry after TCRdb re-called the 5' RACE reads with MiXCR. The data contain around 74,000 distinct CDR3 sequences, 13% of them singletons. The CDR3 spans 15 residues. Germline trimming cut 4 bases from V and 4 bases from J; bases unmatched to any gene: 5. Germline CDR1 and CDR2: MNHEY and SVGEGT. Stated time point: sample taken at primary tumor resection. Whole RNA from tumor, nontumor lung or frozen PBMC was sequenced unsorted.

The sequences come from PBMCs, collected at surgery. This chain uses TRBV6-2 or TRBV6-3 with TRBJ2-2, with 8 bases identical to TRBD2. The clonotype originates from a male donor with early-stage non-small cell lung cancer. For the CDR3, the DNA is TGTGCCAGCAGTTCCTTGGCGGGAGGCACCGGGGAGCTGTTTTTT. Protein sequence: CASSSLAGGTGELFF.